One sample yielded the 18 T cell receptor beta chains listed below, sequenced in a study of regulatory T cells in long-lasting Graves disease. Library construction for TCR beta used iRepertoire HTBI primers and Arm-PCR of CDR3 regions. TCRdb redid the calling of the multiplex PCR reads with MiXCR, one entry per CDR3 protein. The data show fewer than 350,000 distinct CDR3 sequences, roughly 18% seen once. The time point: newly diagnosed GD, antithyroid drugs for less than 3 months. PBMC RNA was the source of the TCR library. The sample in question was peripheral blood mononuclear cells (PBMCs), obtained at new diagnosis, from a patient treated with antithyroid drugs. The receptors originated from a female donor with Graves disease.

This clonotype was recorded many times. The V call is TRBV2, the J call TRBJ2-7; D gene uncertain. The CDR3 is made up of 16 amino acids. V dropped 1 base and J dropped 0 bases, with 13 bases sitting between them. Germline assignment: CDR1 SNHLY and CDR2 FYNNEI. CDR3 amino acids: CASSEVAGFSSYEQYF. The CDR3 region has the DNA TGTGCCAGCAGTGAAGTAGCCGGGTTCAGCTCCTACGAGCAGTACTTC.

J is TRBJ2-4 and V is TRBV20-1, with D tentatively TRBD2 (5 bases). CDR1 DFQATT and CDR2 SNEGSKA come from the germline V gene (reference sequence). Trimming pared 4 bases from V and 7 bases from J, leaving 23 bases between. This CDR3 comprises 16 residues. CDR3 amino acids: CSAITVGGLGENIQYF. DNA of the CDR3: TGCAGTGCTATCACGGTAGGCGGGCTCGGCGAGAACATTCAGTACTTC.

The rearrangement uses TRBV7-9 and TRBJ1-1; D may be TRBD1 (6 bases). This CDR3 region has 15 residues. The germline CDR1 and CDR2 sequences are SEHNR and FQNEAQ (reference sequence). The V gene lost 5 bases and the J gene lost 1 base, with 14 bases spanning the gap. The chain's CDR3 is CASSVWTDRNTEAFF. CDR3 sequence (DNA): TGTGCCAGCAGCGTTTGGACAGACCGGAACACTGAAGCTTTCTTT.

The J gene is TRBJ2-5, the V gene TRBV2; the D gene is possibly TRBD1 (5 bases). This CDR3 spans 13 amino acids. The V end lost 7 bases, the J end lost 4 bases, and 13 bases lay between the germline ends. CDR1 SNHLY and CDR2 FYNNEI come from the germline V gene. The CDR3 bases are TGTGCCAGCATGCAGGGTGGTATAGAGACCCAGTACTTC. This codes for CASMQGGIETQYF.

The sample holds many counts of this clonotype. This rearrangement joins TRBV28 to TRBJ1-2, with D tentatively TRBD1 (5 bases). Germline CDR1 is MDHEN and CDR2 is SYDVKM. V lost 3 bases to trimming and J lost 6 bases, with 14 bases between them. This CDR3 is 14 amino acids long. CDR3 loop: CASSLGPRVNGYTF. The CDR3 DNA is TGTGCCAGCAGTTTGGGGCCCAGGGTAAATGGCTACACCTTC.

This clonotype appeared a few times. The chain combines TRBV12-3 or TRBV12-4 with TRBJ2-5, with TRBD2 identical over 8 bases. CDR3 size: 17 residues. V shed 2 bases and J 4 bases; nucleotides not matched to a gene: 12. Here the CDR3 reads CASSLPGGQGGIETQYF. In nucleotides, the CDR3 is TGTGCCAGCAGTTTACCGGGAGGGCAGGGTGGTATAGAGACCCAGTACTTC.

This clonotype was detected a few times. CDR3 bases: TGTGCCAGCAGCTCCTCTAGCCCCTTCAACAATGAGCAGTTCTTC. Translating it yields CASSSSSPFNNEQFF. V and J are TRBV11-3 and TRBJ2-1; D might be TRBD2 (5 bases). Germline CDR1 and CDR2: SGHNT and YENEEA. CDR3 length: 15 residues. Trimming took 4 bases from V and 5 from J, leaving 15 bases between them.

J is TRBJ2-5 and V is TRBV20-1; TRBD2 matches at 7 bases. The CDR3 sequence is 13 residues long. V shed 5 bases, J shed 5 bases, and the junction held 8 bases outside the gene matches. In germline, CDR1 is DFQATT, CDR2 SNEGSKA (reference sequence). Written as DNA, the CDR3 is TGCAGTGCTTCTCGCGGGAGTGTGGAGACCCAGTACTTC. It codes for CSASRGSVETQYF.

This clonotype came up many times. The V gene is TRBV27, the J gene TRBJ2-5; TRBD2 aligns across 14 bases. CDR3 length equals 17 residues. Germline V gene sequence: CDR1 MNHEY, CDR2 SMNVEV (reference sequence). The J segment lost 5 bases and the V segment lost 6 bases, leaving 11 bases of the junction unmatched. The DNA for the CDR3 is TGTGCCAGCAGCCCCCGACTAGCGGGAGGGCCGGGCGAGACCCAGTACTTC. Translation: CASSPRLAGGPGETQYF.

This clonotype was observed many times. The CDR3 protein is CASRPKSGLASDTQYF. CDR3 DNA sequence: TGTGCCAGCAGACCCAAGTCCGGTCTAGCGTCGGATACGCAGTATTTT. The V call is TRBV6-2 or TRBV6-3, the J call TRBJ2-3, with a possible D match to TRBD2 (6 bases). The CDR3 has 16 residues. The V end lost 6 bases, the J end lost 6 bases, and 22 bases lay between the germline ends. The V gene's germline CDR1 is MNHEY and CDR2 SVGEGT.

This clonotype has a single count. A read error may be the cause here, since a much bigger clone is one base away. The chain is built from TRBV6-5 and TRBJ1-1, with D maybe TRBD1 (6 bases). V shed 3 bases and J shed 9 bases, with 17 bases lying between them. The CDR3 loop spans 14 amino acids. CDR1 MNHEY and CDR2 SVGAGI come from the germline V gene. The CDR3 sequence is CASSYTLQGVKAFF. The CDR3 DNA follows: TGTGCCAGCAGTTATACTCTACAGGGCGTCAAAGCTTTCTTT.

The J gene is TRBJ1-4, the V gene TRBV28; 9 bases line up with TRBD1. Germline CDR1 is MDHEN and CDR2 is SYDVKM. The CDR3 sequence is 16 residues long. J was trimmed by 0 bases and V by 6 bases; bases with no gene match: 5. The CDR3 here is CASRDRGTSTNEKLFF. The CDR3 DNA is TGTGCCAGCAGGGACAGGGGCACTTCAACTAATGAAAAACTGTTTTTT.

Remarks on this clonotype: One end of the junction is discordant with germline, which a read error may explain. This chain joins TRBV2 and TRBJ2-5; no definite D call. Germline V gives CDR1 SNHLY, CDR2 FYNNEI. The CDR3 spans 13 residues. The CDR3 nucleotides are TGCGCCAGCAGCGTATTCCGCCAAGAGACCCAGTACTTC. Its protein product is CASSVFRQETQYF.

In its sample, this clonotype was seen a few times. This chain connects TRBV24-1 to TRBJ1-2; possibly TRBD1 for D (5 bases). V dropped 7 bases and J dropped 2 bases, with 10 bases sitting between them. This CDR3 is 13 amino acids long. From germline, CDR1 is KGHDR and CDR2 SFDVKD. CDR3 nucleotides: TGTGCCACCAGCCGGGGCGGCAACTATGGCTACACCTTC. Its protein is CATSRGGNYGYTF.

This clonotype was found many times. The chain couples TRBV11-2 to TRBJ2-1; D gene uncertain. The CDR3 runs to 14 residues. Trimming removed 2 bases from V and 4 bases from J, with 9 bases in between. CDR1 and CDR2 from the germline V gene are SGHAT and FQNNGV. The chain's CDR3 is CASSLNSLYNEQFF. DNA of the CDR3: TGTGCCAGCAGCTTAAATTCGCTTTACAATGAGCAGTTCTTC.

This rearrangement joins TRBV15 to TRBJ2-7; D ambiguous. The V end lost 0 bases, the J end lost 6 bases, and 12 bases lay between the germline ends. This CDR3 contains 14 residues. Per germline, CDR1 LNHNV and CDR2 YYDKDF (reference sequence). CDR3 sequence reads: CATSREGNVGEQYF. As DNA, the CDR3 is TGTGCCACCAGCAGAGAAGGAAACGTGGGCGAGCAGTACTTC.

This chain joins TRBV12-3 or TRBV12-4 and TRBJ1-5; D might be TRBD1 (5 bases). Trimming took off 2 bases at V and 0 bases at J, with 11 bases between the two ends. CDR3 length: 16 residues. The CDR3 reads CASSLTGFFSNQPQHF. The CDR3 DNA reads as TGTGCCAGCAGTTTAACAGGTTTTTTTAGCAATCAGCCCCAGCATTTT.

The genes are TRBV9 and TRBJ2-4; the match to TRBD2 covers 8 bases. This CDR3 region has 15 residues. Germline V gene lookup returns CDR1 SGDLS and CDR2 YYNGEE. Losses at the gene ends were 0 bases for V and 9 bases for J; bases not matched to a gene: 8. CDR3 amino acids: CASSVAGGPSGIQYF. The CDR3 DNA follows: TGTGCCAGCAGCGTAGCGGGAGGGCCGTCCGGCATTCAGTACTTC.